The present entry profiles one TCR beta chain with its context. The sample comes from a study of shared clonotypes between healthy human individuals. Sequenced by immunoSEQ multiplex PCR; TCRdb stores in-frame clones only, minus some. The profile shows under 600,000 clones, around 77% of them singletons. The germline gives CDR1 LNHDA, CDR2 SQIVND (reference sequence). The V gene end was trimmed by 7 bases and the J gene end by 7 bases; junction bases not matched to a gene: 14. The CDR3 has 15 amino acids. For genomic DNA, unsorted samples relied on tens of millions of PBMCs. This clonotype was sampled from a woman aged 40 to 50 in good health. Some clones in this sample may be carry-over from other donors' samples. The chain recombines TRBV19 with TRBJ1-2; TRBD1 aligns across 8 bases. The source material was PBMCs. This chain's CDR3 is CASKNSGQGNAGYTF. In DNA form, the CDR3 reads TGTGCCAGTAAGAATTCCGGACAGGGAAACGCTGGCTACACCTTC.